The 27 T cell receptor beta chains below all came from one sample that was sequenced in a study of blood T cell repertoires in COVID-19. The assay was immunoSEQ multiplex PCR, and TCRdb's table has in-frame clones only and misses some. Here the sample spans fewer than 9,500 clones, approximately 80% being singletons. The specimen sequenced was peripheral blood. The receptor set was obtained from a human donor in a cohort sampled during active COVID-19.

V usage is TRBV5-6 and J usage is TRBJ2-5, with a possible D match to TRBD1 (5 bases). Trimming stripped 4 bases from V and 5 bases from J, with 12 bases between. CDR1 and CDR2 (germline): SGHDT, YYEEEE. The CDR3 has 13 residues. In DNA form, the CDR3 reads TGTGCCAGCAGCCACTGGACAATCGAGACCCAGTACTTC. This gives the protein CASSHWTIETQYF.

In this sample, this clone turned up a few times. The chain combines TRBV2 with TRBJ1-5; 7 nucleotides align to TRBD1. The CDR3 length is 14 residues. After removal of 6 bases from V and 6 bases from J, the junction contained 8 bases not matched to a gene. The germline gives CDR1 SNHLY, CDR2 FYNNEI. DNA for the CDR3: TGTGCCAGCAGCTCACAGGGGATAGGTCAGCCCCAGCATTTT. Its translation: CASSSQGIGQPQHF.

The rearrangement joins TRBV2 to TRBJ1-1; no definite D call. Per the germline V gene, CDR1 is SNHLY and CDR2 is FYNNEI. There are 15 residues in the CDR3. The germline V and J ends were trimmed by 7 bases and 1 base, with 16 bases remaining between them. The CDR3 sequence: CASTLGRGPNTEAFF. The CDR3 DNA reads TGTGCCAGCACCTTGGGGAGAGGACCGAACACTGAAGCTTTCTTT.

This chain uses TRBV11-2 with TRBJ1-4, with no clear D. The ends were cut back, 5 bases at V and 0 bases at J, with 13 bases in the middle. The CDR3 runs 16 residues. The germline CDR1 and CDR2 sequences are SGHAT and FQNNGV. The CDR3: CASSPQSLTTNEKLFF. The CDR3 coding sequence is TGTGCCAGCAGCCCCCAATCCCTAACAACTAATGAAAAACTGTTTTTT.

CDR3 in amino acids: CASSGQRGRSLYNEQFF. CDR3 nucleotides: TGTGCCAGCAGCGGGCAGCGGGGTCGATCTCTCTACAATGAGCAGTTCTTC. The chain employs TRBV9 and TRBJ2-1, with 7 positions matching TRBD2. V was pared by 3 bases and J by 3 bases, with 12 bases of the junction left unmatched. Germline CDR1 and CDR2: SGDLS and YYNGEE. This CDR3 comprises 17 residues.

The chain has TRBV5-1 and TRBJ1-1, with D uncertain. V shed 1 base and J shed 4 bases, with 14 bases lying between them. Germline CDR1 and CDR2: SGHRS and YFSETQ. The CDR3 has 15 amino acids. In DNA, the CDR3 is TGCGCCAGCAGCTTGACCATGACCGGGGTCACTGAAGCTTTCTTT. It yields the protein CASSLTMTGVTEAFF.

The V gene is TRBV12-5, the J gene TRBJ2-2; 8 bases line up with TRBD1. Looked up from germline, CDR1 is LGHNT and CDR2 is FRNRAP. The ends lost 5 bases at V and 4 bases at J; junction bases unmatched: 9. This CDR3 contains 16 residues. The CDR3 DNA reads TGTGCTAGTGGTAACCCCCAGGGGGCTGGCACCGGGGAGCTGTTTTTT. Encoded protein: CASGNPQGAGTGELFF.

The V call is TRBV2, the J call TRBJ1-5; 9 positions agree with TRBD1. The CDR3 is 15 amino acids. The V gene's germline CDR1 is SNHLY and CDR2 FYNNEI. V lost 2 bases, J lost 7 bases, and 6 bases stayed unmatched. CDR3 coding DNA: TGTGCCAGCAGTGAAAACGGACAGGGGAGACAGCCCCAGCATTTT. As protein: CASSENGQGRQPQHF.

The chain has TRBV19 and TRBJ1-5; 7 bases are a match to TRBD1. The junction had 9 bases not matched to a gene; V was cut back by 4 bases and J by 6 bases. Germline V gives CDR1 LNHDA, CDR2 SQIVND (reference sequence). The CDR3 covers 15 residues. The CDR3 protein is CASSNRGALGQPQHF. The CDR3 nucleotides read TGTGCCAGTAGTAACAGGGGCGCATTGGGTCAGCCCCAGCATTTT.

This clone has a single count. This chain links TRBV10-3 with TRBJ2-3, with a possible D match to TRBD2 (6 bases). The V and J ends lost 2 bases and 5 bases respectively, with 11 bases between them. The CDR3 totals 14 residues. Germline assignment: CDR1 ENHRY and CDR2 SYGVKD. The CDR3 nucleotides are TGTGCCATCAGTGAGGGGCGGGATAGAGATACGCAGTATTTT. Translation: CAISEGRDRDTQYF.

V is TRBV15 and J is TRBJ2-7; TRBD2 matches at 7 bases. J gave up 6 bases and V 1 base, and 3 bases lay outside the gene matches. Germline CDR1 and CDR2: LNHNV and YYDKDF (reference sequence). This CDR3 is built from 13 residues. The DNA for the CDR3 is TGTGCCACCAGCAGAGGGACTAGAGCCGAGCAGTACGTC. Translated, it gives CATSRGTRAEQYV.

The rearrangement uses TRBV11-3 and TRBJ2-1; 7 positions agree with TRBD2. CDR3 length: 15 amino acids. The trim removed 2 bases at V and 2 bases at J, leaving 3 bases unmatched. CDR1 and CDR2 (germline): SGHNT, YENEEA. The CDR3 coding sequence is TGTGCCAGCAGCTTATCTCTAGCGGCCTACAATGAGCAGTTCTTC. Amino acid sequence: CASSLSLAAYNEQFF.

The CDR3 here is CAWSVGGRRPYGYTF. As DNA, the CDR3 is TGTGCCTGGAGTGTAGGTGGGCGTAGACCCTATGGCTACACCTTC. The V gene is TRBV30, the J gene TRBJ1-2; D is ambiguous. CDR3 length: 15 residues. V lost 0 bases and J 4 bases, leaving 15 bases between the germline ends. The germline gives CDR1 GTSNPN, CDR2 SVGIG (reference sequence).

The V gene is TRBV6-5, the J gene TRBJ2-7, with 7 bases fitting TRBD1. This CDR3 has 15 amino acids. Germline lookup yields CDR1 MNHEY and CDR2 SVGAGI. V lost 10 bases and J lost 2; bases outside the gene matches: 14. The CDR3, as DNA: TGTGCCACCAACCCTCAAGGTGGGACAGCCTACGAGCAGTACTTC. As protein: CATNPQGGTAYEQYF.

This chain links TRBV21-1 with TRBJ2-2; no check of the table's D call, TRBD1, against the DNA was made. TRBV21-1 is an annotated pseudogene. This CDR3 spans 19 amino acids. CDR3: CASSKVDRFGERNTGELFF. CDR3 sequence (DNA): TGTGCCAGCAGCAAAGTTGACAGGTTTGGGGAGAGGAACACCGGGGAGCTGTTTTTT.

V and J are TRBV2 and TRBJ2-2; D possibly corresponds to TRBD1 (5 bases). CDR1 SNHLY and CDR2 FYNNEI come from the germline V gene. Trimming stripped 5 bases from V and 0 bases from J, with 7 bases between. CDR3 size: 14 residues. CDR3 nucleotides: TGTGCCAGCAGTTTGACAGCGAACACCGGGGAGCTGTTTTTT. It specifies CASSLTANTGELFF. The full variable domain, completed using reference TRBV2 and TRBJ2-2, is EPEVTQTPSHQVTQMGQEVILRCVPISNHLYFYWYRQILGQKVEFLVSFYNNEISEKSEIFDDQFSVERPDGSNFTLKIRSTKLEDSAMYFCASSLTANTGELFFGEGSRLTVL.

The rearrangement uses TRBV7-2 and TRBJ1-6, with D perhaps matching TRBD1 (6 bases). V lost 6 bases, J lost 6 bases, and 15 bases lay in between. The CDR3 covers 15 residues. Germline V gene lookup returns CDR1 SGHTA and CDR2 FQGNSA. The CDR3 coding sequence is TGTGCCAGCAGTTTCCGGACAGAACCTAATTCACCCCTCCACTTT. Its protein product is CASSFRTEPNSPLHF.

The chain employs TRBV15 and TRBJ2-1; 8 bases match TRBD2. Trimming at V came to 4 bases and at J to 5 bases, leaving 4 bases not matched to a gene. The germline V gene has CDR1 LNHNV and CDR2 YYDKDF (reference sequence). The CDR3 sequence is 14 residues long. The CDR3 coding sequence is TGTGCCACCAGCATAGCGGGAACCCACAATGAGCAGTTCTTC. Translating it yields CATSIAGTHNEQFF.

CDR3: CASSLGTSSLDEQYF. CDR3 DNA: TGTGCCAGCAGCTTAGGGACATCCTCATTGGACGAGCAGTACTTC. V gene TRBV7-2 combines with J gene TRBJ2-7, with D possibly matching TRBD1 (5 bases). This CDR3 has 15 residues. V lost 1 base to trimming and J lost 5 bases, with 15 bases between them. Germline CDR1 is SGHTA and CDR2 is FQGNSA.

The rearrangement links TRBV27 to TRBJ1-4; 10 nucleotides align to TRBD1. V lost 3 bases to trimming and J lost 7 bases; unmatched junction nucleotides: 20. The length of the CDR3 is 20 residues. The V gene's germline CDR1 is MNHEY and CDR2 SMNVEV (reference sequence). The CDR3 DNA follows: TGTGCCAGCAGTTTCCGCGGGACAGGGGCCTTCTCCCCAAGTGGTGAAAAACTGTTTTTT. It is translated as CASSFRGTGAFSPSGEKLFF.

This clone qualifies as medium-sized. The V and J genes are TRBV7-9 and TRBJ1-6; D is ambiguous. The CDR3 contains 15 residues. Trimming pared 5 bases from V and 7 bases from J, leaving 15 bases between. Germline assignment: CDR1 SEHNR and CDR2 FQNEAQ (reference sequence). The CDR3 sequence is CASSPIQLNNSPLHF. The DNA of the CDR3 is TGTGCCAGCAGCCCCATACAGCTGAACAATTCACCCCTCCACTTT.

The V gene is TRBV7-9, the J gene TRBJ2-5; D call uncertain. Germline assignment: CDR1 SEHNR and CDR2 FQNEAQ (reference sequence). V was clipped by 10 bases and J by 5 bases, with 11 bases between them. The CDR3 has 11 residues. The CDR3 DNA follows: TGTGCCACCCGCGGCCCTGAGACCCAGTACTTC. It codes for CATRGPETQYF.

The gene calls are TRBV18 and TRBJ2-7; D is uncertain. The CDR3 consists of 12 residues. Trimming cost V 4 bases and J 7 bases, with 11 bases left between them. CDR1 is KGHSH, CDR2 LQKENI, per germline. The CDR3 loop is CASSLSRWEQYF. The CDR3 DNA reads TGTGCCAGCTCACTTTCGAGGTGGGAGCAGTACTTC.

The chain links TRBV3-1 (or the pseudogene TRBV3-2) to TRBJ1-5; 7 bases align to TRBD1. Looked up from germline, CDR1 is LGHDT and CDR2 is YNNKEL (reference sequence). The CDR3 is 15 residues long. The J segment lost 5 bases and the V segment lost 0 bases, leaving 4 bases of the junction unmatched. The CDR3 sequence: CASSQETGRDQPQHF. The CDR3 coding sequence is TGTGCCAGCAGCCAAGAGACAGGGCGGGATCAGCCCCAGCATTTT.

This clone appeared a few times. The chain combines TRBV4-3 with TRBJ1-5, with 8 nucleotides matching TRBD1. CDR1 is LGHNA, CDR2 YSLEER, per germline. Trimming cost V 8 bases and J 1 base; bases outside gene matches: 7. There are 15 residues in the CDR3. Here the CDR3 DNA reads TGCGCCAGCGCTCAGGGGGCGGCGAGCAATCAGCCCCAGCATTTT. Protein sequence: CASAQGAASNQPQHF.

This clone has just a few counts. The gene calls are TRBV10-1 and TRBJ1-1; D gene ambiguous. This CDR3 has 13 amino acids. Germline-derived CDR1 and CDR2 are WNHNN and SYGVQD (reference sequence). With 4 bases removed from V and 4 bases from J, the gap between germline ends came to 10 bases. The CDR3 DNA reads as TGCGCCAGCAGTGTCACCCGGGGCACTGAAGCTTTCTTT. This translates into CASSVTRGTEAFF.

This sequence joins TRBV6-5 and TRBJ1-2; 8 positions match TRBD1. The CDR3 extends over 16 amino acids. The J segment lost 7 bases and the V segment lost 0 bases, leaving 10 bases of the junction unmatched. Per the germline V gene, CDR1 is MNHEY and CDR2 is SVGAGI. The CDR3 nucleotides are TGTGCCAGCAGTTACTCGTTCGCAGGGGGCGCTTCTGGCTACACCTTC. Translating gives CASSYSFAGGASGYTF.